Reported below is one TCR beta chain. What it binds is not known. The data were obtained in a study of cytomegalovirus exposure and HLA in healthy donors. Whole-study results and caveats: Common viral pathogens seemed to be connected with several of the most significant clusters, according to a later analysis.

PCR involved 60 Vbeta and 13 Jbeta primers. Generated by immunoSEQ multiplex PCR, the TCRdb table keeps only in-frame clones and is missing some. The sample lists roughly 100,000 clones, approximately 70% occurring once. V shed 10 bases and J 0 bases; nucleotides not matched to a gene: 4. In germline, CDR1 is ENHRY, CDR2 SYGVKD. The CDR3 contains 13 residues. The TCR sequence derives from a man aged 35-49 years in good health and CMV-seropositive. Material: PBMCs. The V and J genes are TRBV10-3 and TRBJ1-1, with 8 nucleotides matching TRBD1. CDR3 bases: TGTGCCAGAAGACAGGGGATGAACACTGAAGCTTTCTTT. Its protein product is CARRQGMNTEAFF.